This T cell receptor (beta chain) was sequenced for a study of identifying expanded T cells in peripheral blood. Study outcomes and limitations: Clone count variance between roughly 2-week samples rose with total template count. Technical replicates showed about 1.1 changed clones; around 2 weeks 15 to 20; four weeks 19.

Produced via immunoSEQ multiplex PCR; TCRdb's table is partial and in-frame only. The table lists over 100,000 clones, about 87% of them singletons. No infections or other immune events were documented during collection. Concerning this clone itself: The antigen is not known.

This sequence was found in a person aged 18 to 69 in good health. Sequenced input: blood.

The CDR3 is CASSLKATRGNTGELFF. DNA of the CDR3: TGTGCCAGCAGCCTAAAGGCCACCAGGGGCAACACCGGGGAGCTGTTTTTT. The chain recombines TRBV9 with TRBJ2-2; a possible D gene is TRBD1 (6 bases). V gave up 4 bases and J gave up 2 bases, with 18 bases separating them. The CDR3 spans 17 residues. Per germline, CDR1 SGDLS and CDR2 YYNGEE.